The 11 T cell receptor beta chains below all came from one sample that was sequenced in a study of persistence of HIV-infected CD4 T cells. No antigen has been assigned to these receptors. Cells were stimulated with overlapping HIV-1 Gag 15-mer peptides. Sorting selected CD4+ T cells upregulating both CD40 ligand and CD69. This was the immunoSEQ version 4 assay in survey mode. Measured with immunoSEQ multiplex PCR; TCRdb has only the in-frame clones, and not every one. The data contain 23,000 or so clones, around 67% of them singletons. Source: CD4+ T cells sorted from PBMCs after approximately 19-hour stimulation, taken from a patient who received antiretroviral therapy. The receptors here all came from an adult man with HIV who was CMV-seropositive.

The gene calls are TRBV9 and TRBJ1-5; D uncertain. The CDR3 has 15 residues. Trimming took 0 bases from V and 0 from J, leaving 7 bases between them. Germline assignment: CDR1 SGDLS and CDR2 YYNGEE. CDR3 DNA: TGTGCCAGCAGCGTAGGCGCGATTAGCAATCAGCCCCAGCATTTT. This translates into CASSVGAISNQPQHF.

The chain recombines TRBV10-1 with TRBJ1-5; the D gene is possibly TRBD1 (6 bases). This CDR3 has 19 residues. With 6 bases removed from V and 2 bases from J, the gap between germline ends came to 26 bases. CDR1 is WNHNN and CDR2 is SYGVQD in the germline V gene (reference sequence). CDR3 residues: CASRSRDNGQKIGNQPQHF. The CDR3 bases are TGCGCCAGCAGGTCCCGGGACAATGGTCAAAAGATCGGCAATCAGCCCCAGCATTTT.

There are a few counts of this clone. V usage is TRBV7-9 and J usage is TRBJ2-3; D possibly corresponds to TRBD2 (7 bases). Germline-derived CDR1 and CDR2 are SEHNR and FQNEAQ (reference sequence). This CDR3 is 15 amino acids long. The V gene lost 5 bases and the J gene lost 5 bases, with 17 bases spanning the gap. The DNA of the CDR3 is TGTGCCAGCAGCCGGGGGGCAGGGTCGGGAGATACGCAGTATTTT. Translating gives CASSRGAGSGDTQYF.

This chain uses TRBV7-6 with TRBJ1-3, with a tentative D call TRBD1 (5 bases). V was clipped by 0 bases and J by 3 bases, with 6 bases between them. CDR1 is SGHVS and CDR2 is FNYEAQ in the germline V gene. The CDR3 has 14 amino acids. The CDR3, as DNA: TGTGCCAGCAGCTTAGCAGGGGATGGAAACACCATATATTTT. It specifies CASSLAGDGNTIYF.

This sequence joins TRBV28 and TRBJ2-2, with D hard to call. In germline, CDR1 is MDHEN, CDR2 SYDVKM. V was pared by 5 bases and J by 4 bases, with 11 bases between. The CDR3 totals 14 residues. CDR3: CASSLPGGTGELFF. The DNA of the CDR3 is TGTGCCAGCAGTCTCCCAGGCGGCACCGGGGAGCTGTTTTTT.

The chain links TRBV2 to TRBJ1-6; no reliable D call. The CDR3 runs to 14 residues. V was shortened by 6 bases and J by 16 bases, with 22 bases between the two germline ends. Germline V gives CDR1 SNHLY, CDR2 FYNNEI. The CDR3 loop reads CASRGLSGRTFLHF. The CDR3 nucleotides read TGTGCCAGCAGGGGGTTATCAGGACGTACGTTTCTCCACTTT.

CDR3 loop: CASSLRASPLHF. As DNA, the CDR3 is TGTGCCAGCAGTCTCAGGGCGTCTCCCCTCCACTTT. The genes are TRBV6-5 and TRBJ1-6; weak D call: TRBD1 (5 bases). The CDR3 extends over 12 amino acids. Between the trimmed V and J ends, which lost 5 bases and 13 bases, there was a span of 12 bases. Germline V gene data show CDR1 as MNHEY and CDR2 as SVGAGI.

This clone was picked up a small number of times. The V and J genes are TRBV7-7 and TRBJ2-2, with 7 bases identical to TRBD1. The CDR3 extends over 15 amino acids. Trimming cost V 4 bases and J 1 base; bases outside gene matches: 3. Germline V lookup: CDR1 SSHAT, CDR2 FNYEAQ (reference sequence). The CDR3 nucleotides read TGTGCCAGCAGCTCAAGGACAGGGAACACCGGGGAGCTGTTTTTT. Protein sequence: CASSSRTGNTGELFF.

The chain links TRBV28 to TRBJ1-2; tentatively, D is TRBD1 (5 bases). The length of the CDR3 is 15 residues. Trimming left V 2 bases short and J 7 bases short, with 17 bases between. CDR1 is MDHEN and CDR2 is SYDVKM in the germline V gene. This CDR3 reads CASSLGSQGPVGYTF. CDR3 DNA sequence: TGTGCCAGCAGTTTAGGTAGTCAGGGACCCGTTGGCTACACCTTC.

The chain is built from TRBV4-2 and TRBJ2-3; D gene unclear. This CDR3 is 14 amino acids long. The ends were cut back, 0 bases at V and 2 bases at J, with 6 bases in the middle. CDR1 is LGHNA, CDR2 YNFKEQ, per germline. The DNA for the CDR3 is TGTGCCAGCAGCCAAGATCCCGTCACAGATACGCAGTATTTT. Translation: CASSQDPVTDTQYF.

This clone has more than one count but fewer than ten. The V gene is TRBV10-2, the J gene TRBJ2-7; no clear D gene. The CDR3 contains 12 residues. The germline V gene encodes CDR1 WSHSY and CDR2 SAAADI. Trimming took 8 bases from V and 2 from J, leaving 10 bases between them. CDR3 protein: CASGQPTYEQYF. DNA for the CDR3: TGCGCCAGCGGGCAGCCTACCTACGAGCAGTACTTC.